Following are 22 T cell receptor beta chains from one sample sequenced in a study of T cells in Graves' hyperthyroidism and ophthalmopathy. The TCR beta CDR3 regions underwent amplification using RNA transcripts as the source. When the TCR CDR3 underwent first-round RT-PCR, the HTBI primer set was used. Each CDR3 protein is one row after TCRdb ran MiXCR on the multiplex PCR reads. Counted here are about 500,000 distinct CDR3 sequences, around 14% occurring once; the ten biggest clones make up less than 20%. The sequenced sample was blood. The receptor set was obtained from a woman between 18 and 29 years old with Graves' hyperthyroidism.

This clonotype was detected a few times. V usage is TRBV20-1 and J usage is TRBJ2-3; 14 positions match TRBD2. CDR1 is DFQATT, CDR2 SNEGSKA, per germline (reference sequence). V lost 5 bases and J lost 6; bases outside the gene matches: 10. CDR3 length: 16 amino acids. The CDR3 DNA follows: TGCAGTGCTCTAATACCGACTAGCGGGGGGGGTGATACGCAGTATTTT. Encoded protein: CSALIPTSGGGDTQYF.

This clonotype has at least ten counts. The V gene is TRBV6-1, the J gene TRBJ2-3; no definite D call. This CDR3 is built from 15 residues. Germline CDR1 MNHNS, CDR2 SASEGT. V lost 5 bases, J lost 3 bases, and 15 bases lay in between. The DNA of the CDR3 is TGTGCCAGCAGTAGAGTGGCAACCCAAACAGATACGCAGTATTTT. Translating gives CASSRVATQTDTQYF.

This clonotype was seen ten or more times. The genes are TRBV14 and TRBJ1-1; D remains ambiguous. CDR3 size: 15 residues. V gave up 4 bases and J gave up 3 bases, with 15 bases separating them. Germline CDR1 is SGHDN and CDR2 is FVKESK. DNA of the CDR3: TGTGCCAGCAGCCCAGCGGGGAGGGCGGACACTGAAGCTTTCTTT. Its translation is CASSPAGRADTEAFF. The variable domain in full, with the rest retrieved from reference TRBV14 and TRBJ1-1, is EAGVTQFPSHSVIEKGQTVTLRCDPISGHDNLYWYRRVMGKEIKFLLHFVKESKQDESGMPNNRFLAERTGGTYSTLKVQPAELEDSGVYFCASSPAGRADTEAFFGQGTRLTVV.

This clonotype was counted ten times or more. This chain connects TRBV6-1 to TRBJ2-7, with unresolved D. The V end was cut by 2 bases, the J end by 4 bases, with 15 bases between. The germline V gene has CDR1 MNHNS and CDR2 SASEGT. The CDR3 is made up of 15 amino acids. In nucleotides, the CDR3 is TGTGCCAGCAGTGAATGGCAAGAAGTGGCTTACGAGCAGTACGTC. Protein product: CASSEWQEVAYEQYV.

Note on this clonotype: At one end, the junction sequence differs from germline, possibly due to a read error. The chain is built from TRBV5-1 and TRBJ2-5; D remains unclear. The CDR3 has 14 residues. Germline V gives CDR1 SGHRS, CDR2 YFSETQ. CDR3 residues: CASSLLVNQETQYF. The CDR3 bases are TGTGCCAGCAGCTTGCTAGTGAATCAAGAGACCCAGTACTTC.

This clonotype was observed at least ten times. V usage is TRBV12-3 or TRBV12-4 and J usage is TRBJ1-2; TRBD1 matches 9 bases. This CDR3 has 17 residues. The trim removed 5 bases at V and 0 bases at J, leaving 10 bases unmatched. The CDR3 bases are TGTGCCAGCAGTCCCACCGGGACAGGGCTTACTAACTATGGCTACACCTTC. This codes for CASSPTGTGLTNYGYTF.

In its sample, this clonotype was seen many times. The chain recombines TRBV20-1 with TRBJ2-3; 8 bases agree with TRBD2. This CDR3 region has 14 residues. With V trimmed by 5 bases and J by 7 bases, 11 bases remained unmatched. Germline-derived CDR1 and CDR2 are DFQATT and SNEGSKA (reference sequence). This CDR3 is CSAGSSGSGNTQYF. The CDR3, as DNA: TGCAGTGCTGGATCAAGCGGGAGTGGAAATACGCAGTATTTT.

This clonotype was found a few times. The V and J genes are TRBV5-1 and TRBJ1-1; D might be TRBD1 (5 bases). Germline CDR1 SGHRS, CDR2 YFSETQ. V was cut by 0 bases and J by 3 bases, with 12 bases left in between. The CDR3 contains 15 residues. This CDR3 reads CASSLASGGDTEAFF. Here the CDR3 DNA reads TGCGCCAGCAGCTTGGCCTCGGGGGGGGACACTGAAGCTTTCTTT.

At least ten counts were recorded for this clonotype. The chain joins TRBV5-1 to TRBJ1-1, with TRBD1 as a possible D gene (5 bases). The length of the CDR3 is 14 residues. Per the germline V gene, CDR1 is SGHRS and CDR2 is YFSETQ. The V gene lost 6 bases and the J gene lost 4 bases, with 16 bases spanning the gap. In DNA, the CDR3 is TGCGCCAGCAAAGGTTGGGGCGAGGGCACTGAAGCTTTCTTT. Translating it yields CASKGWGEGTEAFF.

This rearrangement joins TRBV12-3 or TRBV12-4 to TRBJ1-2; tentatively, D is TRBD1 (6 bases). V lost 5 bases and J 4 bases, leaving 14 bases between the germline ends. The CDR3 is 14 amino acids. This CDR3 reads CASSPTQGFYGYTF. The DNA of the CDR3 is TGTGCCAGCAGTCCTACTCAGGGGTTCTATGGCTACACCTTC.

The chain has TRBV20-1 and TRBJ1-5; tentative D call: TRBD1 (5 bases). The ends were cut back, 3 bases at V and 9 bases at J, with 18 bases in the middle. The CDR3 has 14 amino acids. CDR1 and CDR2 (germline): DFQATT, SNEGSKA (reference sequence). The CDR3 spells CSASPGGVSRPQHF. For the CDR3, the DNA is TGCAGTGCTAGTCCCGGGGGGGTTTCTCGGCCCCAGCATTTT.

V usage is TRBV19 and J usage is TRBJ1-2; D ambiguous. Trimming took 7 bases from V and 7 from J, leaving 16 bases between them. The CDR3 has 13 residues. In germline, CDR1 is LNHDA, CDR2 SQIVND (reference sequence). CDR3 nucleotides: TGTGCCAGTACGGAGACTACCTGGGGTGGCTACACCTTC. As protein: CASTETTWGGYTF. Full variable domain (missing parts from reference TRBV19 and TRBJ1-2): DGGITQSPKYLFRKEGQNVTLSCEQNLNHDAMYWYRQDPGQGLRLIYYSQIVNDFQKGDIAEGYSVSREKKESFPLTVTSAQKNPTAFYLCASTETTWGGYTFGSGTRLTVV.

This clonotype was observed at least ten times. The rearrangement joins TRBV11-2 to TRBJ1-2; D ambiguous. V dropped 1 base and J dropped 5 bases, with 14 bases sitting between them. The CDR3 extends over 15 amino acids. Germline values: CDR1 SGHAT, CDR2 FQNNGV. The CDR3: CASSLGAAPPYGYTF. As DNA, the CDR3 is TGTGCCAGCAGCTTAGGTGCGGCTCCCCCTTATGGCTACACCTTC.

J is TRBJ2-1 and V is TRBV12-3 or TRBV12-4; TRBD2 aligns across 11 bases. The CDR3 consists of 15 residues. Trimming at V came to 7 bases and at J to 1 base, leaving 3 bases not matched to a gene. The CDR3 region has the DNA TGTGCCAGCACCGCTAGCGGGAGGTCCTACAATGAGCAGTTCTTC. Protein product: CASTASGRSYNEQFF.

There are many counts of this clonotype. DNA of the CDR3: TGCAGTGCATTTCGGACTAGCGGCCAAGAGACCCAGTACTTC. The encoded protein is CSAFRTSGQETQYF. The rearrangement joins TRBV20-1 to TRBJ2-5; 10 positions match TRBD2. Trimming removed 6 bases from V and 1 base from J; junction bases left unmatched: 5. Germline loops: CDR1 DFQATT, CDR2 SNEGSKA (reference sequence). The CDR3 totals 14 residues.

The chain has TRBV11-2 and TRBJ2-3; 10 nucleotides align to TRBD2. Germline trimming cut 1 base from V and 0 bases from J; bases unmatched to any gene: 10. This CDR3 is built from 19 residues. Germline values: CDR1 SGHAT, CDR2 FQNNGV. The CDR3 sequence is CASSLGASGRGGSTDTQYF. The CDR3 nucleotides read TGTGCCAGCAGCTTAGGGGCTAGCGGGAGAGGGGGTAGCACAGATACGCAGTATTTT.

V and J are TRBV19 and TRBJ1-2; D is perhaps TRBD1 (6 bases). Germline CDR1 LNHDA, CDR2 SQIVND (reference sequence). The CDR3 totals 14 residues. V lost 6 bases and J lost 2, with 13 bases in between. This CDR3 is CASSDRTENYGYTF. The CDR3 nucleotides read TGTGCCAGTAGCGATAGGACAGAAAACTATGGCTACACCTTC. The full variable domain, completed using reference TRBV19 and TRBJ1-2, is DGGITQSPKYLFRKEGQNVTLSCEQNLNHDAMYWYRQDPGQGLRLIYYSQIVNDFQKGDIAEGYSVSREKKESFPLTVTSAQKNPTAFYLCASSDRTENYGYTFGSGTRLTVV.

This clonotype was counted at least ten times. V gene TRBV24-1 combines with J gene TRBJ2-5, with D possibly matching TRBD2 (5 bases). The CDR3 extends over 17 amino acids. Trimming removed 0 bases at V and 4 bases at J, with 17 bases between. Per germline, CDR1 KGHDR and CDR2 SFDVKD. The CDR3 DNA follows: TGTGCCACCAGTGATTTGCGCGGAGGCCCTAAGCTAGAGACCCAGTACTTC. It codes for CATSDLRGGPKLETQYF.

Ten or more counts support this clonotype. This rearrangement joins TRBV29-1 to TRBJ1-4; the D gene is possibly TRBD1 (6 bases). Germline loops: CDR1 SQVTM, CDR2 ANQGSEA. The V end was cut by 5 bases, the J end by 7 bases, with 14 bases between. The CDR3 is 13 residues long. The CDR3 sequence is CSVFERGAEKLFF. CDR3 nucleotides: TGCAGCGTTTTCGAGAGGGGGGCTGAAAAACTGTTTTTT.

The table lists this clonotype with many counts. This rearrangement joins TRBV24-1 to TRBJ1-1; 8 nucleotides line up with TRBD1. The CDR3 has 15 amino acids. The germline V gene has CDR1 KGHDR and CDR2 SFDVKD. V lost 4 bases to trimming and J lost 4 bases; unmatched junction nucleotides: 7. Written as DNA, the CDR3 is TGTGCCACCAGTGACACCCGACAGGGGAGCACTGAAGCTTTCTTT. Translating gives CATSDTRQGSTEAFF.

This clonotype was detected a few times. This rearrangement joins TRBV19 to TRBJ1-2; D possibly corresponds to TRBD1 (6 bases). The CDR3 is made up of 15 amino acids. Germline loops: CDR1 LNHDA, CDR2 SQIVND (reference sequence). V was trimmed by 1 base and J by 4 bases, leaving 13 bases between them. The CDR3 coding sequence is TGTGCCAGTAGTATAGGGCCAGGGGTGGGCTATGGCTACACCTTC. It yields the protein CASSIGPGVGYGYTF.

Many counts were recorded for this clonotype. The chain is built from TRBV7-9 and TRBJ2-1; D possibly uses TRBD1 or TRBD2 (7 bases each). The V end was cut by 4 bases, the J end by 1 base, with 20 bases between. Per germline, CDR1 SEHNR and CDR2 FQNEAQ (reference sequence). This CDR3 region has 18 residues. This CDR3 reads CASSSRGGVDRSYNEQFF. The CDR3 nucleotides are TGTGCCAGCAGCTCCAGGGGGGGTGTAGATAGATCCTACAATGAGCAGTTCTTC.